A single sample gave rise to the 18 T cell receptor beta chains below, sequenced in a study of T-cell reconstitution after alpha-beta-depleted transplantation in children. Preparation of the TCRbeta library involved a method that used unique molecular identifiers. TCRdb re-analysed the PCR reads in MiXCR, keeping a single row per CDR3 protein. Altogether about 500,000 distinct CDR3 sequences are present, approximately 30% being singletons, with the ten largest covering more than 2%. The sample consisted of PBMCs from the stem cell graft donor, taken from the stem cell graft. These receptors all stem from a human donor who donated a stem cell graft to a child with aplastic anemia.

The chain employs TRBV6-1 and TRBJ1-5; weak D call: TRBD1 (6 bases). Germline V gene lookup returns CDR1 MNHNS and CDR2 SASEGT. Trimming took off 10 bases at V and 1 base at J, with 17 bases between the two ends. CDR3 length equals 15 residues. CDR3 sequence: CATLEGDASNQPQHF. As DNA, the CDR3 is TGTGCCACCTTAGAGGGGGATGCGAGCAATCAGCCCCAGCATTTT.

A few counts support this clonotype. The chain recombines TRBV12-3 or TRBV12-4 with TRBJ1-2, with D possibly matching TRBD1 (5 bases). V was trimmed by 7 bases and J by 4 bases, leaving 13 bases between them. The CDR3 runs 13 residues. The CDR3 DNA reads as TGTGCCAGCACTTCTCGGGGGGTCTATGGCTACACCTTC. As protein: CASTSRGVYGYTF.

This chain connects TRBV20-1 to TRBJ2-7; the D is unclear. The germline CDR1 and CDR2 sequences are DFQATT and SNEGSKA (reference sequence). The V gene lost 8 bases and the J gene lost 0 bases, with 8 bases spanning the gap. The CDR3 has 11 amino acids. CDR3 loop: CSTLVSYEQYF. The CDR3 DNA is TGCAGTACACTCGTCTCCTACGAGCAGTACTTC.

The chain has TRBV15 and TRBJ2-3, with D tentatively TRBD1 (5 bases). The germline V gene encodes CDR1 LNHNV and CDR2 YYDKDF (reference sequence). CDR3 size: 17 residues. Trimming removed 0 bases at V and 6 bases at J, with 19 bases between. In DNA, the CDR3 is TGTGCCACCAGCAGAGATTGGTTGGGGCAGGGATCGGATACGCAGTATTTT. It translates to CATSRDWLGQGSDTQYF.

This clonotype was seen a handful of times. The rearrangement uses TRBV7-3 and TRBJ2-3; 7 bases match TRBD2. The CDR3 covers 15 residues. The trim removed 5 bases at V and 0 bases at J, leaving 5 bases unmatched. Germline-derived CDR1 and CDR2 are SGHTA and FQGTGA. This chain's CDR3 is CASSASSGSTDTQYF. CDR3 bases: TGTGCCAGCAGCGCCAGTAGCGGGAGCACAGATACGCAGTATTTT.

This clonotype was seen a few times. V and J are TRBV7-9 and TRBJ2-3, with D unresolved. CDR3 length: 14 amino acids. The germline V and J ends were trimmed by 5 bases and 1 base, with 10 bases remaining between them. CDR1 is SEHNR, CDR2 FQNEAQ, per germline (reference sequence). The CDR3 DNA follows: TGTGCCAGCAGCCCCGGTTCCCGCACAGATACGCAGTATTTT. This encodes CASSPGSRTDTQYF.

This clonotype was seen more than once but under ten times. V and J are TRBV29-1 and TRBJ1-1; 7 bases line up with TRBD1. The V gene's germline CDR1 is SQVTM and CDR2 ANQGSEA. The V segment lost 6 bases and the J segment 1 base; nucleotides outside the gene matches: 5. The CDR3 is made up of 13 amino acids. CDR3 region: CSVTGTANTEAFF. The CDR3 bases are TGCAGCGTCACCGGGACAGCGAACACTGAAGCTTTCTTT.

The V and J genes are TRBV5-4 and TRBJ2-7; possibly TRBD1 for D (6 bases). CDR3 length: 15 residues. Germline CDR1 SGHNT, CDR2 YYREEE (reference sequence). The germline V and J ends were trimmed by 4 bases and 3 bases, with 17 bases remaining between them. CDR3 DNA: TGTGCCAGCAGCCCCATCCCGGACAGCTACTACGAGCAGTACTTC. As protein: CASSPIPDSYYEQYF.

The chain carries TRBV19 and TRBJ2-7; D is undetermined. Germline V gene lookup returns CDR1 LNHDA and CDR2 SQIVND (reference sequence). V dropped 3 bases and J dropped 3 bases, with 18 bases sitting between them. The CDR3 runs to 16 residues. The CDR3 DNA is TGTGCCAGTAGTATGGCCCCATTGTCGCAGATCTACGAGCAGTACTTC. Translation: CASSMAPLSQIYEQYF.

This clonotype came up a few times. CDR3 region: CASTRGGGTEAFF. CDR3 DNA: TGTGCCAGCACCCGCGGGGGTGGGACTGAAGCTTTCTTT. The rearrangement uses TRBV6-1 and TRBJ1-1, with a tentative D call TRBD1 (5 bases). Trimming removed 7 bases from V and 5 bases from J, with 14 bases in between. CDR3 length equals 13 residues. Looked up from germline, CDR1 is MNHNS and CDR2 is SASEGT.

CDR3 protein: CASSLYQGAHTGELFF. In DNA form, the CDR3 reads TGTGCCAGCAGCTTATATCAGGGGGCCCACACCGGGGAGCTGTTTTTT. The V call is TRBV7-2, the J call TRBJ2-2; 8 nucleotides line up with TRBD1. Germline lookup yields CDR1 SGHTA and CDR2 FQGNSA. V was clipped by 2 bases and J by 3 bases; unmatched bases: 5. This CDR3 is built from 16 residues.

V usage is TRBV20-1 and J usage is TRBJ2-5; 7 bases line up with TRBD1. Germline lookup yields CDR1 DFQATT and CDR2 SNEGSKA (reference sequence). This CDR3 is built from 15 residues. The junction had 13 bases not matched to a gene; V was cut back by 4 bases and J by 5 bases. CDR3 DNA: TGCAGTGCTATCCCCAACAGGGGTGTCCGGGAGACCCAGTACTTC. Encoded protein: CSAIPNRGVRETQYF.

The chain employs TRBV28 and TRBJ2-2; TRBD2 matches 12 bases. This CDR3 contains 17 residues. V trimming: 5 bases; J trimming: 5 bases; junction bases outside the gene matches: 9. CDR1 MDHEN and CDR2 SYDVKM come from the germline V gene. The CDR3 sequence is CASSPRTSGIGTGELFF. CDR3 sequence (DNA): TGTGCCAGCAGTCCACGGACTAGCGGGATAGGTACCGGGGAGCTGTTTTTT.

This clonotype was picked up a small number of times. The gene calls are TRBV5-1 and TRBJ2-3, with a tentative D call TRBD1 (6 bases). Trimming stripped 5 bases from V and 6 bases from J, with 19 bases between. The CDR3 is 15 amino acids. Germline CDR1 and CDR2: SGHRS and YFSETQ. Here the CDR3 DNA reads TGCGCCAGCAGATCATGGGACACGACTTTGGATACGCAGTATTTT. Protein product: CASRSWDTTLDTQYF.

This clonotype turned up a few times. The J gene is TRBJ2-2, the V gene TRBV12-3 or TRBV12-4; 9 bases agree with TRBD2. Germline trimming cut 5 bases from V and 0 bases from J; bases unmatched to any gene: 7. CDR3 length: 17 amino acids. The CDR3 nucleotides read TGTGCCAGCAGTCGTACTGAGCGGGAGGCGAACACCGGGGAGCTGTTTTTT. Translating gives CASSRTEREANTGELFF.

This clonotype was seen ten or more times. The rearrangement links TRBV6-2 or TRBV6-3 to TRBJ2-3, with D possibly called TRBD1 or TRBD2 (5 bases each). Trimming left V 6 bases short and J 4 bases short, with 14 bases between. The CDR3 consists of 14 residues. Germline assignment: CDR1 MNHEY and CDR2 SVGEGT. The DNA for the CDR3 is TGTGCCAGCAGCCAAGGGACCGGTCCAGATACGCAGTATTTT. The encoded protein is CASSQGTGPDTQYF.

The chain's CDR3 is CASSEFPGTQPQHF. CDR3 nucleotides: TGTGCCAGCAGTGAATTCCCGGGGACTCAGCCCCAGCATTTT. This sequence joins TRBV6-1 and TRBJ1-5, with a weak D call TRBD1 (5 bases). The ends were cut back, 2 bases at V and 6 bases at J, with 11 bases in the middle. Germline lookup yields CDR1 MNHNS and CDR2 SASEGT. The CDR3 has 14 residues.

The J gene is TRBJ1-2, the V gene TRBV12-3 or TRBV12-4, with TRBD1 matching 7 bases. The ends lost 6 bases at V and 5 bases at J; junction bases unmatched: 6. The CDR3 sequence is 13 residues long. The DNA of the CDR3 is TGTGCCAGCAGCCCTACGACAGGGTATGGCTACACCTTC. This codes for CASSPTTGYGYTF.